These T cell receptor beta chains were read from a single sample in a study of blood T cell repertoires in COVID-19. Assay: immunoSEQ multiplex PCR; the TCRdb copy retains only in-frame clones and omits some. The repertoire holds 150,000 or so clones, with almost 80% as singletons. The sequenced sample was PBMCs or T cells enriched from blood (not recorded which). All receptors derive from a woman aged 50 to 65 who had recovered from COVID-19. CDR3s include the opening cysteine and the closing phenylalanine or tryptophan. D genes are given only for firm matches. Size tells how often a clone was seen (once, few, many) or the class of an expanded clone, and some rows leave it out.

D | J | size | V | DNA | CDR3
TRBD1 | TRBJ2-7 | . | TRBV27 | TGTGCCAGCAGTCGACAGGGCTCCTACGAGCAGTACTTC | CASSRQGSYEQYF
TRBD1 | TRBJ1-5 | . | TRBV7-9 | TGTGCCAGCAGCGGGGGTCGGGGACAGGGGGCCGGTCAGCCCCAGCATTTT | CASSGGRGQGAGQPQHF
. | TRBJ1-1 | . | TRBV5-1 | TGCGCCAGCAGCGCGGACAGTTCGAACACTGAAGCTTTCTTT | CASSADSSNTEAFF
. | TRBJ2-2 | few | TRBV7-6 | TGTGCCAGCAGCTTAGCGGCAACGAACACCGGGGAGCTGTTTTTT | CASSLAATNTGELFF
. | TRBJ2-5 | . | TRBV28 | TGTGCCAGCAGTTATTACGGGACTCAGCAAGAGACCCAGTACTTC | CASSYYGTQQETQYF
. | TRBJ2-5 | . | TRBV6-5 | TGTGCCAGCAGTTACCATTGGACAGACATCCAAGAGACCCAGTACTTC | CASSYHWTDIQETQYF
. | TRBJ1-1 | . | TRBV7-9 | TGTGCCAGCAGCTTAGAAACAGGGCGAGCTTTCTTT | CASSLETGRAFF
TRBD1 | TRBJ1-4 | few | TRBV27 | TGTGCCAGCAGCCTCCGGGACAGCCCTAATGAAAAACTGTTTTTT | CASSLRDSPNEKLFF
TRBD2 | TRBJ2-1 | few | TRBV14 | TGTGCCAGCAGCCGTTTAGCGGGAGGCTACAATGAGCAGTTCTTC | CASSRLAGGYNEQFF
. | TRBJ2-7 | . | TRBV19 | TGTGCCAGTAGTATACGCCCTGGCAGGGTAGACGAGCAGTACTTC | CASSIRPGRVDEQYF
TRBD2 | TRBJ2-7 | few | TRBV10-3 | TGTGCCATCAGGGGACTAGCTCGTTACGAGCAGTACTTC | CAIRGLARYEQYF
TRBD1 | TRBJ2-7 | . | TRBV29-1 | TGCAGCGTCCGGGACAGGGTCTACGAGCAGTACTTC | CSVRDRVYEQYF